This passage covers 22 T cell receptor beta chains from one sample sequenced in a study of technical replicates of blood from a handful of donors. Assay: immunoSEQ multiplex PCR; the TCRdb copy retains only in-frame clones and omits some. Of about 49,000 clones listed, approximately 90% are singletons. Sequencing was performed on PBMCs. These receptors came from a human donor in good health. Some clones in this sample may be carry-over from other donors' samples.

J is TRBJ1-5 and V is TRBV6-1, with unresolved D. The germline V gene has CDR1 MNHNS and CDR2 SASEGT. The CDR3 is made up of 13 amino acids. Trimming took off 6 bases at V and 0 bases at J, with 6 bases between the two ends. The CDR3 reads CASRYSSNQPQHF. DNA for the CDR3: TGTGCCAGCAGGTACAGTAGCAATCAGCCCCAGCATTTT.

V and J are TRBV9 and TRBJ1-2; the D gene is possibly TRBD1 (5 bases). V dropped 4 bases and J dropped 6 bases, with 7 bases sitting between them. The CDR3 covers 11 residues. CDR1 is SGDLS, CDR2 YYNGEE, per germline. The DNA for the CDR3 is TGTGCCAGCAGCTCGACAGATGGCTACACCTTC. Translating it yields CASSSTDGYTF.

The chain uses TRBV6-6 and TRBJ2-2, with D uncertain. CDR1 and CDR2 from the germline V gene are MNHNY and SVGAGI (reference sequence). The CDR3 totals 14 residues. V lost 6 bases and J 3 bases, leaving 11 bases between the germline ends. This CDR3 is CASSWIRDTGELFF. As DNA, the CDR3 is TGTGCCAGCAGCTGGATCCGGGACACCGGGGAGCTGTTTTTT.

The chain uses TRBV27 and TRBJ1-1; D remains ambiguous. Trimming pared 6 bases from V and 4 bases from J, leaving 18 bases between. The germline gives CDR1 MNHEY, CDR2 SMNVEV (reference sequence). The CDR3 extends over 15 amino acids. CDR3 nucleotide sequence: TGTGCCAGCAGGCCTCGCCGGGATTTCAGCACTGAAGCTTTCTTT. It encodes CASRPRRDFSTEAFF.

The chain has TRBV6-6 and TRBJ1-2; no definite D call. Trimming left V 4 bases short and J 3 bases short, with 15 bases between. The V gene's germline CDR1 is MNHNY and CDR2 SVGAGI (reference sequence). The CDR3 runs 15 residues. The DNA of the CDR3 is TGTGCCAGCAGTTTTTCAGGATACGGTGACTATGGCTACACCTTC. It codes for CASSFSGYGDYGYTF.

The J gene is TRBJ2-7, the V gene TRBV29-1; 10 nucleotides agree with TRBD1. J gave up 2 bases and V 5 bases, and 6 bases lay outside the gene matches. The CDR3 contains 14 residues. In germline, CDR1 is SQVTM, CDR2 ANQGSEA. CDR3 in amino acids: CSVRLGQGAYEQYF. For the CDR3, the DNA is TGCAGCGTTCGGTTAGGACAGGGGGCCTACGAGCAGTACTTC.

The chain couples TRBV7-9 to TRBJ2-1; TRBD2 aligns across 8 bases. From germline, CDR1 is SEHNR and CDR2 FQNEAQ (reference sequence). There are 19 residues in the CDR3. V gave up 4 bases and J gave up 2 bases; unmatched junction bases: 16. CDR3 bases: TGTGCCAGCAGCTCACCCCTTCGTGGCGCGGGAGGAACCTACAATGAGCAGTTCTTC. This encodes CASSSPLRGAGGTYNEQFF.

A word on this clone: A read error may produce the germline difference seen at one junction end. The chain recombines TRBV7-9 with TRBJ2-7; 11 bases map to TRBD2. The germline V gene encodes CDR1 SEHNR and CDR2 FQNEAQ (reference sequence). CDR3 length: 14 amino acids. This chain's CDR3 is CASIAGGPSSEQYF. CDR3 in DNA: TGTGCCAGCATAGCGGGAGGGCCGTCCTCCGAGCAGTACTTC.

V is TRBV19 and J is TRBJ1-4, with D hard to call. Germline CDR1 reads LNHDA; CDR2 reads SQIVND (reference sequence). The length of the CDR3 is 16 residues. The germline V and J ends were trimmed by 6 bases and 2 bases, with 16 bases remaining between them. For the CDR3, the DNA is TGTGCCAGTAGCCGGAGGAGTGTAGGGACTAATGAAAAACTGTTTTTT. This codes for CASSRRSVGTNEKLFF.

The CDR3 DNA reads as TGTGCCAGCAGCCAAGCCCAGGGTGGGTATGGCTACACCTTC. Translating it yields CASSQAQGGYGYTF. V and J are TRBV14 and TRBJ1-2, with a weak D call TRBD1 (5 bases). There are 14 residues in the CDR3. Germline loops: CDR1 SGHDN, CDR2 FVKESK. V shed 1 base and J shed 5 bases, with 11 bases lying between them.

This clone was counted ten times or more. The CDR3 nucleotides are TGTGCCAGCAGTGATCCACACAGGGTTTTTCTTTCTAGCGGGGGGGCCGACAAGCAGTACTTC. It is translated as CASSDPHRVFLSSGGADKQYF. V usage is TRBV2 and J usage is TRBJ2-7; 12 bases match TRBD2. The V gene end was trimmed by 3 bases and the J gene end by 8 bases; junction bases not matched to a gene: 26. The CDR3 runs 21 residues. Germline lookup yields CDR1 SNHLY and CDR2 FYNNEI. Full variable domain (outside the CDR3, taken from reference TRBV2 and TRBJ2-7): EPEVTQTPSHQVTQMGQEVILRCVPISNHLYFYWYRQILGQKVEFLVSFYNNEISEKSEIFDDQFSVERPDGSNFTLKIRSTKLEDSAMYFCASSDPHRVFLSSGGADKQYFGPGTRLTVT.

The CDR3 DNA reads as TGTGCCAGCAAAAAGGCAGGGCTAGCGGACTTGCGGGGCTCCTACAATGAGCAGTTCTTC. This gives the protein CASKKAGLADLRGSYNEQFF. The chain recombines TRBV2 with TRBJ2-1, with 7 bases matching TRBD2. Germline V gene data show CDR1 as SNHLY and CDR2 as FYNNEI. Trimming removed 7 bases from V and 0 bases from J; junction bases left unmatched: 21. The CDR3 totals 20 residues.

In the case of this clone: This specimen includes other DNA sequences encoding the same CDR3. The CDR3 spells CASSLSGGYNEQFF. In DNA form, the CDR3 reads TGCGCCAGCAGCTTATCCGGGGGGTACAATGAGCAGTTCTTC. The chain joins TRBV5-1 to TRBJ2-1; 7 bases are a match to TRBD2. J was trimmed by 4 bases and V by 2 bases; bases with no gene match: 3. The CDR3 loop spans 14 amino acids. CDR1 and CDR2 from the germline V gene are SGHRS and YFSETQ.

J is TRBJ2-2 and V is TRBV6-5; D is unclear. V was pared by 6 bases and J by 1 base, with 12 bases between. Germline V gene sequence: CDR1 MNHEY, CDR2 SVGAGI. This CDR3 spans 15 amino acids. CDR3: CASSLTAMNTGELFF. CDR3 DNA sequence: TGTGCCAGCAGCTTGACTGCTATGAACACCGGGGAGCTGTTTTTT.

V and J are TRBV4-3 and TRBJ2-3, with D perhaps TRBD2 (6 bases). Germline V lookup: CDR1 LGHNA, CDR2 YSLEER. Trimming shortened V by 0 bases and J by 3 bases, and 10 bases separated the two germline ends. This CDR3 region has 15 residues. CDR3 region: CASSQDYGGTDTQYF. The CDR3 region has the DNA TGCGCCAGCAGCCAAGATTACGGGGGAACAGATACGCAGTATTTT.

The chain joins TRBV4-1 to TRBJ2-7, with 11 bases fitting TRBD1. The germline V gene encodes CDR1 MGHRA and CDR2 YSYEKL. V shed 1 base, J shed 4 bases, and the junction held 3 bases outside the gene matches. This CDR3 spans 15 amino acids. CDR3 in amino acids: CASSQAGTGGYEQYF. The DNA for the CDR3 is TGCGCCAGCAGCCAAGCCGGGACAGGGGGTTACGAGCAGTACTTC.

The chain recombines TRBV7-9 with TRBJ2-5; D is possibly TRBD2 (5 bases). Germline CDR1 SEHNR, CDR2 FQNEAQ (reference sequence). The CDR3 totals 13 residues. V was trimmed by 3 bases and J by 3 bases, leaving 8 bases between them. CDR3 bases: TGTGCCAGCAGCTTTTCCGGGGAAGAGACCCAGTACTTC. Protein: CASSFSGEETQYF.

This clone was detected only once. This chain joins TRBV30 and TRBJ2-1, with TRBD1 identical over 8 bases. V was pared by 1 base and J by 3 bases, with 2 bases of the junction left unmatched. This CDR3 spans 14 amino acids. In germline, CDR1 is GTSNPN, CDR2 SVGIG (reference sequence). CDR3 DNA sequence: TGTGCCTGGAGTGGTACAGGGGGCTACAATGAGCAGTTCTTC. Translation: CAWSGTGGYNEQFF.

The chain combines TRBV5-1 with TRBJ2-3; 8 positions match TRBD2. The ends lost 3 bases at V and 1 base at J; junction bases unmatched: 1. The CDR3 sequence is 14 residues long. CDR1 SGHRS and CDR2 YFSETQ come from the germline V gene. The CDR3 DNA sequence: TGCGCCAGCAGCTCGGGGGGGGGCACAGATACGCAGTATTTT. Translated, it gives CASSSGGGTDTQYF. Full variable domain (missing parts from reference TRBV5-1 and TRBJ2-3): KAGVTQTPRYLIKTRGQQVTLSCSPISGHRSVSWYQQTPGQGLQFLFEYFSETQRNKGNFPGRFSGRQFSNSRSEMNVSTLELGDSALYLCASSSGGGTDTQYFGPGTRLTVL.

J is TRBJ2-1 and V is TRBV21-1; no DNA check was done on the table's D call, TRBD2. TRBV21-1 is termed a pseudogene. The CDR3 totals 16 residues. The CDR3 region has the DNA TGTGCCATCACGACAAGGGAAACTAGCTCCTACAATGAGCAGTTCTTC. This translates into CAITTRETSSYNEQFF.

This clone came up a few times. The chain is built from TRBV5-1 and TRBJ1-1, with 9 positions matching TRBD1. This CDR3 spans 18 amino acids. Trimming at V came to 0 bases and at J to 2 bases, leaving 11 bases not matched to a gene. Per germline, CDR1 SGHRS and CDR2 YFSETQ. The CDR3 is CASSLATGGQSRNTEAFF. Written as DNA, the CDR3 is TGCGCCAGCAGCTTGGCGACAGGGGGACAGTCCCGAAACACTGAAGCTTTCTTT.

This clone qualifies as medium-sized. The rearrangement joins TRBV5-3 to TRBJ2-3, with a tentative D call TRBD2 (7 bases). TRBV5-3 is an open reading frame, and its role is uncertain. The CDR3 consists of 15 residues. The germline V and J ends were trimmed by 4 bases and 5 bases, with 17 bases remaining between them. The DNA for the CDR3 is TGTGCCAGAAGCACAGACGGGGGGCCCGGAGATACGCAGTATTTT. It encodes CARSTDGGPGDTQYF.